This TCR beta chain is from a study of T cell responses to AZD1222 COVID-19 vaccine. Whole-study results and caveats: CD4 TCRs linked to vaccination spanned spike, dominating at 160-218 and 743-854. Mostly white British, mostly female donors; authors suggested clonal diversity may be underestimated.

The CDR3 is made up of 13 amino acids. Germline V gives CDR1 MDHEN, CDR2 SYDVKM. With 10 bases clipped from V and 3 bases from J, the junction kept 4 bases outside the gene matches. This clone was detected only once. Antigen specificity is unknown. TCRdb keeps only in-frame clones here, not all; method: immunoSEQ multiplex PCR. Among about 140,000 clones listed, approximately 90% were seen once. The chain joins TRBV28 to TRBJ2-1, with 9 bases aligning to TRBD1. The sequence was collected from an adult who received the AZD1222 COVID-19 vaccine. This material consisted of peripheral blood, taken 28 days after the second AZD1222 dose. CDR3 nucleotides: TGTGCCACCCGGGACAGGGTCTACAATGAGCAGTTCTTC. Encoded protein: CATRDRVYNEQFF. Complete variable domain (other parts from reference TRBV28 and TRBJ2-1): DVKVTQSSRYLVKRTGEKVFLECVQDMDHENMFWYRQDPGLGLRLIYFSYDVKMKEKGDIPEGYSVSREKKERFSLILESASTNQTSMYLCATRDRVYNEQFFGPGTRLTVL.